This T cell receptor (beta chain) is drawn from a study of cytomegalovirus exposure and HLA in healthy donors. Study details: Assignment to the Caucasian-associated ancestry cluster applied to approximately 79% of the approximately 380 genotyped donors. Study-wide findings and caveats: The study assumed roughly uniform donor sequencing depth for presence/absence analyses. Cytomegalovirus-associated TCR beta chains were listed, numbering some 170.

The PCR made use of 60 Vbeta and 13 Jbeta primers. Profiled with immunoSEQ multiplex PCR; TCRdb holds only in-frame clones, not every one. The data show roughly 180,000 clones, under 80% seen once. There are a few counts of this clone. Its specificity is not known. The TCR originated in a woman aged 25-40 years in good health and CMV-seropositive. The specimen was PBMCs.

The CDR3 is CAISDGQFLYEQYF. DNA for the CDR3: TGTGCCATCAGTGATGGACAGTTTCTATACGAGCAGTACTTC. The V and J genes are TRBV10-3 and TRBJ2-7, with D possibly being TRBD1 (6 bases). The CDR3 contains 14 residues. Trimming stripped 3 bases from V and 4 bases from J, with 13 bases between. Germline CDR1 reads ENHRY; CDR2 reads SYGVKD.